The entry that follows covers one T cell receptor (beta chain) sequence. The sample comes from a study of cytotoxic CD8 clonotypes in ibrutinib-treated CLL. The CDR3 is made up of 18 amino acids. The V gene's germline CDR1 is SGHVS and CDR2 FQNEAQ. The V segment lost 5 bases and the J segment 2 bases; nucleotides outside the gene matches: 10. The repertoire was sequenced with immunoSEQ multiplex PCR; TCRdb's copy has only in-frame clones and lacks some. The sample includes 330,000 or so clones, roughly 67% seen only once; the top ten take roughly 6%. The sequences come from PBMCs, collected after 36 months of ibrutinib treatment. The chain employs TRBV7-8 and TRBJ1-3, with 12 bases fitting TRBD1. The TCR originated in a human donor with chronic lymphocytic leukemia. The CDR3 here is CASSQGTGGAKTGNTIYF. The CDR3 coding sequence is TGTGCCAGCAGCCAAGGGACAGGGGGCGCAAAAACTGGAAACACCATATATTTT.